One and the same sample provided the 12 T cell receptor beta chains below, sequenced in a study of memory CD4+ T cells and cytomegalovirus serostatus. Clones were read by immunoSEQ multiplex PCR, and TCRdb kept only the in-frame ones, dropping some. The repertoire has about 57,000 clones, over 75% of them found once; the top ten carry 0.65% to 0.9%. The sort gate was single viable CD3+CD4+CD8-CD45RO+ cells for memory CD4+ T cells. The sample consisted of memory CD4+ T cells from blood. These receptors were collected from an adult in good health and CMV-seronegative.

The chain links TRBV13 to TRBJ2-1; D unclear. The CDR3 has 14 amino acids. Germline-derived CDR1 and CDR2 are PRHDT and FYEKMQ (reference sequence). V gave up 7 bases and J gave up 6 bases, with 16 bases separating them. The CDR3 protein is CASTRRAPSNEQFF. As DNA, the CDR3 is TGTGCCAGCACTCGACGGGCCCCCTCCAATGAGCAGTTCTTC.

The chain uses TRBV7-8 and TRBJ1-2; the D gene is possibly TRBD1 (5 bases). The V gene lost 11 bases and the J gene lost 4 bases, with 14 bases spanning the gap. The CDR3 has 12 amino acids. Looked up from germline, CDR1 is SGHVS and CDR2 is FQNEAQ. The CDR3: CAARDLSYGYTF. Here the CDR3 DNA reads TGTGCCGCCAGGGACTTAAGCTATGGCTACACCTTC. Filled out from reference TRBV7-8 and TRBJ1-2, the complete variable domain reads GAGVSQSPRYKVAKRGQDVALRCDPISGHVSLFWYQQALGQGPEFLTYFQNEAQLDKSGLPSDRFFAERPEGSVSTLKIQRTQQEDSAVYLCAARDLSYGYTFGSGTRLTVV.

V usage is TRBV2 and J usage is TRBJ1-4; possibly TRBD1 for D (6 bases). The CDR3 loop spans 14 amino acids. V was cut by 7 bases and J by 5 bases, with 14 bases left in between. CDR1 is SNHLY, CDR2 FYNNEI, per germline. The CDR3 DNA sequence: TGTGCCAGCAAGACCGACAGGTGGAATGAAAAACTGTTTTTT. As protein: CASKTDRWNEKLFF.

V is TRBV5-6 and J is TRBJ2-3; no reliable D call. Germline CDR1 and CDR2: SGHDT and YYEEEE. Trimming cost V 4 bases and J 6 bases, with 12 bases left between them. The CDR3 covers 13 residues. For the CDR3, the DNA is TGTGCCAGCAGCGTCGGGCGTTCGGATACGCAGTATTTT. It translates to CASSVGRSDTQYF.

The chain is built from TRBV6-6 and TRBJ1-2; TRBD1 might be the D (5 bases). V was shortened by 5 bases and J by 6 bases, with 13 bases between the two germline ends. The CDR3 totals 13 residues. Per germline, CDR1 MNHNY and CDR2 SVGAGI (reference sequence). This CDR3 is CASSTGFGHGYTF. CDR3 sequence (DNA): TGTGCCAGCAGTACAGGTTTCGGGCATGGCTACACCTTC.

V and J are TRBV7-2 and TRBJ1-5; no reliable D call. The germline gives CDR1 SGHTA, CDR2 FQGNSA. Trimming stripped 1 base from V and 6 bases from J, with 13 bases between. CDR3 length: 15 residues. For the CDR3, the DNA is TGTGCCAGCAGCTTAGAGGCCAAGTCGGGTCAGCCCCAGCATTTT. Protein sequence: CASSLEAKSGQPQHF.

The gene calls are TRBV29-1 and TRBJ1-5, with D unresolved. Trimming took off 5 bases at V and 0 bases at J, with 5 bases between the two ends. Looked up from germline, CDR1 is SQVTM and CDR2 is ANQGSEA. The CDR3 is 12 residues long. The CDR3 loop is CSVSGSNQPQHF. The CDR3 coding sequence is TGCAGCGTTTCGGGTAGCAATCAGCCCCAGCATTTT.

Only a few counts were recorded for this clone. The chain links TRBV6-1 to TRBJ1-2; the match to TRBD1 covers 9 bases. Germline CDR1 reads MNHNS; CDR2 reads SASEGT. Unmatched junction bases numbered 5, after V lost 5 bases and J lost 4 bases. CDR3 size: 14 residues. The CDR3 DNA reads TGTGCCAGCAGTCTACAGGGGGCTGGCTATGGCTACACCTTC. It yields the protein CASSLQGAGYGYTF.

The chain couples TRBV5-1 to TRBJ2-5; the D gene is possibly TRBD1 (6 bases). There are 15 residues in the CDR3. From germline, CDR1 is SGHRS and CDR2 YFSETQ. Trimming took 0 bases from V and 4 from J, leaving 13 bases between them. CDR3 in amino acids: CASSLGGTMRETQYF. The CDR3 nucleotides read TGCGCCAGCAGCTTGGGGGGGACAATGCGAGAGACCCAGTACTTC.

This chain connects TRBV6-1 to TRBJ1-3; the D is unclear. CDR1 is MNHNS, CDR2 SASEGT, per germline. The length of the CDR3 is 15 residues. Trimming left V 1 base short and J 1 base short, with 8 bases between. The CDR3 here is CASSEVGVSGNTIYF. In DNA, the CDR3 is TGTGCCAGCAGTGAAGTAGGAGTTTCTGGAAACACCATATATTTT.

The chain recombines TRBV2 with TRBJ2-2; no clear D. The V end lost 6 bases, the J end lost 5 bases, and 13 bases lay between the germline ends. Germline V gene data show CDR1 as SNHLY and CDR2 as FYNNEI. The CDR3 extends over 14 amino acids. CDR3 sequence: CASSASGMTGELFF. The CDR3 nucleotides read TGTGCCAGCAGCGCCTCAGGAATGACCGGGGAGCTGTTTTTT.

This chain connects TRBV11-2 to TRBJ2-1; 8 bases are shared with TRBD2. V was pared by 4 bases and J by 4 bases, with 3 bases of the junction left unmatched. The CDR3 runs to 14 residues. The germline V gene has CDR1 SGHAT and CDR2 FQNNGV. The CDR3 DNA follows: TGTGCCAGCAGCTCCATAGCGGGGTACAATGAGCAGTTCTTC. Translated: CASSSIAGYNEQFF.